The 3 T cell receptor beta chains below all came from one sample that was sequenced in a study of Ad26.COV2.S vaccination and SARS-CoV-2 variants. Repertoires were generated with immunoSEQ multiplex PCR, while TCRdb's copy carries only in-frame clones and drops some. The sample includes just over 350,000 clones, around 84% seen only once; the top ten take 3% to 4%. Treatment described: roughly 18 received Ad26.COV2.S at low or high dose, single or two shots; roughly five received placebo; per-sample allocation not given. The samples date from day 63 after the first vaccine or placebo injection. The sample in question was peripheral blood, obtained in a trial of Ad26.COV2.S vaccine versus placebo. The receptors were sampled from a person between 18 and 60 years old who received the Ad26.COV2.S COVID-19 vaccine or a placebo.

The chain recombines TRBV25-1 with TRBJ2-3, with TRBD1 matching 11 bases. Germline-derived CDR1 and CDR2 are MGHDK and SYGVNS. This CDR3 contains 16 residues. Losses at the gene ends were 5 bases for V and 1 base for J; bases not matched to a gene: 5. The CDR3 DNA reads as TGTGCCAGCAGTTTGAAGGACAGGGGGCGCACAGATACGCAGTATTTT. Its translation: CASSLKDRGRTDTQYF.

The gene calls are TRBV7-8 and TRBJ2-1; possibly TRBD1 for D (5 bases). The CDR3 sequence is 14 residues long. With 5 bases removed from V and 8 bases from J, the gap between germline ends came to 16 bases. The germline gives CDR1 SGHVS, CDR2 FQNEAQ. CDR3 sequence: CASSSTQGFDEQFF. The CDR3 DNA reads TGTGCCAGCAGCAGTACGCAGGGTTTCGATGAGCAGTTCTTC. Full variable domain (rest looked up from reference TRBV7-8 and TRBJ2-1): GAGVSQSPRYKVAKRGQDVALRCDPISGHVSLFWYQQALGQGPEFLTYFQNEAQLDKSGLPSDRFFAERPEGSVSTLKIQRTQQEDSAVYLCASSSTQGFDEQFFGPGTRLTVL.

V is TRBV7-2 and J is TRBJ1-3, with D unresolved. Looked up from germline, CDR1 is SGHTA and CDR2 is FQGNSA. The CDR3 has 14 amino acids. Trimming removed 1 base at V and 4 bases at J, with 8 bases between. The CDR3 loop is CASSLVEAGNTIYF. CDR3 in DNA: TGTGCCAGCAGCTTAGTCGAGGCGGGAAACACCATATATTTT. Full variable domain (missing parts from reference TRBV7-2 and TRBJ1-3): GAGVSQSPSNKVTEKGKDVELRCDPISGHTALYWYRQSLGQGLEFLIYFQGNSAPDKSGLPSDRFSAERTGGSVSTLTIQRTQQEDSAVYLCASSLVEAGNTIYFGEGSWLTVV.